The 25 T cell receptor beta chains presented below share a single source sample, sequenced in a study of TIL therapy for anti-PD-1-resistant metastatic lung cancer. Described time point: pre-treatment sample, taken before nivolumab and TIL therapy. Pleural nodules or supraclavicular lymph nodes made up most of the excised metastases sampled. The libraries were made with immunoSEQ v3. TCRdb's table, derived via immunoSEQ multiplex PCR, lists solely in-frame clones and lacks some. The table records about 26,000 clones, roughly three fifths of them present only once. The sequenced sample was tumor tissue, obtained at baseline. Receptors were obtained from a woman between 30 and 85 years old with non-small cell lung cancer.

The sample holds one count of this clone. As DNA, the CDR3 is TGTGCTAGTGGCAAAAACTCGAAGGGAGAGACCCAGTACTTC. Translating gives CASGKNSKGETQYF. V and J are TRBV12-5 and TRBJ2-5; unclear D gene. V was clipped by 6 bases and J by 4 bases, with 15 bases between them. Germline values: CDR1 LGHNT, CDR2 FRNRAP. This CDR3 has 14 amino acids.

The chain employs TRBV6-1 and TRBJ1-4; TRBD1 is a possible D gene (6 bases). Germline V CDR1 and CDR2: MNHNS, SASEGT. The length of the CDR3 is 15 residues. V was shortened by 6 bases and J by 4 bases, with 15 bases between the two germline ends. In DNA, the CDR3 is TGTGCCAGCAGAGTAGACAGGTGGGGTAATGAAAAACTGTTTTTT. Protein: CASRVDRWGNEKLFF.

This sequence joins TRBV10-3 and TRBJ1-2, with a possible D match to TRBD1 (5 bases). Trimming shortened V by 2 bases and J by 7 bases, and 11 bases separated the two germline ends. Germline V gene data show CDR1 as ENHRY and CDR2 as SYGVKD. The CDR3 length is 13 residues. In DNA form, the CDR3 reads TGTGCCATCAGTGAGGTGGGGGTGTCTGGCTACACCTTC. Translating it yields CAISEVGVSGYTF.

The chain couples TRBV14 to TRBJ1-1, with a tentative D call TRBD1 (5 bases). Germline V gene lookup returns CDR1 SGHDN and CDR2 FVKESK. Between the trimmed V and J ends, which lost 0 bases and 9 bases, there was a span of 11 bases. The CDR3 totals 13 residues. In DNA, the CDR3 is TGTGCCAGCAGCCAAGATGAGCGGGGCAAAGCTTTCTTT. Translation: CASSQDERGKAFF.

This chain uses TRBV5-4 with TRBJ1-6, with 7 bases matching TRBD1. The CDR3 has 15 amino acids. Germline loops: CDR1 SGHNT, CDR2 YYREEE (reference sequence). V was clipped by 2 bases and J by 8 bases; unmatched bases: 7. The DNA of the CDR3 is TGTGCCAGCAGCTTTGGGGGGACAGATTATTCACCCCTCCACTTT. Protein: CASSFGGTDYSPLHF.

The chain links TRBV6-6 to TRBJ2-3, with 11 bases aligning to TRBD2. The J segment lost 3 bases and the V segment lost 5 bases, leaving 7 bases of the junction unmatched. Germline CDR1 reads MNHNY; CDR2 reads SVGAGI (reference sequence). CDR3 length: 16 residues. Here the CDR3 reads CASSILAGGTTDTQYF. The CDR3 DNA reads TGTGCCAGCAGTATATTAGCGGGAGGGACGACAGATACGCAGTATTTT.

This clone appeared a single time. The gene calls are TRBV9 and TRBJ1-1, with 9 bases lining up with TRBD1. Germline V CDR1 and CDR2: SGDLS, YYNGEE. This CDR3 contains 15 residues. The V and J ends lost 4 bases and 4 bases, in that order; junction bases with no gene match: 8. The CDR3 sequence: CASSPRDRVATEAFF. The CDR3 DNA is TGTGCCAGCAGCCCCCGGGACAGGGTCGCCACTGAAGCTTTCTTT.

The V and J genes are TRBV21-1 and TRBJ2-7; no check of the table's D call, TRBD1, against the DNA was made. TRBV21-1 is deemed a pseudogene. CDR3 size: 14 residues. The CDR3 sequence: CAIETGVNGYEQYF. CDR3 bases: TGTGCCATTGAGACAGGGGTTAATGGCTACGAGCAGTACTTC.

The V gene is TRBV6-6, the J gene TRBJ1-2; D remains ambiguous. This CDR3 region has 12 residues. V shed 5 bases and J shed 3 bases, with 7 bases lying between them. In germline, CDR1 is MNHNY, CDR2 SVGAGI (reference sequence). CDR3 nucleotides: TGTGCCAGCAGTACCGCCGACTATGGCTACACCTTC. Translating it yields CASSTADYGYTF.

This clone appeared a few times. V usage is TRBV7-6 and J usage is TRBJ2-3; a weak D match, TRBD2 (6 bases). The ends were cut back, 0 bases at V and 0 bases at J, with 10 bases in the middle. Germline lookup yields CDR1 SGHVS and CDR2 FNYEAQ. This CDR3 is built from 16 residues. CDR3 nucleotide sequence: TGTGCCAGCAGCTTAGCGCTCGCGGGAAGCACAGATACGCAGTATTTT. Amino acid sequence: CASSLALAGSTDTQYF.

This chain links TRBV7-2 with TRBJ2-1; TRBD1 is a possible D gene (6 bases). This CDR3 contains 17 residues. Germline V CDR1 and CDR2: SGHTA, FQGNSA. Trimming took 1 base from V and 0 from J, leaving 13 bases between them. The CDR3 DNA reads as TGTGCCAGCAGCTTAGGGCTAGGGGGACCCTCCTACAATGAGCAGTTCTTC. It translates to CASSLGLGGPSYNEQFF. Based on the CDR3 plus reference TRBV7-2 and TRBJ2-1, the full variable domain is GAGVSQSPSNKVTEKGKDVELRCDPISGHTALYWYRQSLGQGLEFLIYFQGNSAPDKSGLPSDRFSAERTGGSVSTLTIQRTQQEDSAVYLCASSLGLGGPSYNEQFFGPGTRLTVL.

The CDR3 coding sequence is TGTGCCAGTAGTAGCGGGAGCTCCTACGAGCAGTACTTC. Protein product: CASSSGSSYEQYF. The V and J genes are TRBV19 and TRBJ2-7; 7 nucleotides align to TRBD2. The germline gives CDR1 LNHDA, CDR2 SQIVND (reference sequence). V was pared by 4 bases and J by 0 bases, with 0 bases of the junction left unmatched. This CDR3 has 13 residues.

Turning to this clone: Distinct nucleotide sequences in the sample also encode this CDR3. The CDR3 DNA sequence: TGTGCCAGCAGTGACTCGAGTCGGGGCACTGAAGCTTTCTTT. Translation gives CASSDSSRGTEAFF. The chain uses TRBV6-4 and TRBJ1-1; D unresolved. CDR1 is MRHNA and CDR2 is SNTAGT in the germline V gene. The CDR3 extends over 14 amino acids. Trimming stripped 0 bases from V and 4 bases from J, with 9 bases between.

This sequence joins TRBV6-4 and TRBJ2-1; D perhaps matches TRBD2 (6 bases). Per the germline V gene, CDR1 is MRHNA and CDR2 is SNTAGT. CDR3 length: 13 residues. The V end lost 5 bases, the J end lost 9 bases, and 14 bases lay between the germline ends. CDR3 loop: CASSRDFLSEQFF. Here the CDR3 DNA reads TGTGCCAGCAGTCGGGACTTCCTATCTGAGCAGTTCTTC.

V and J are TRBV6-1 and TRBJ2-5; D remains ambiguous. The ends were cut back, 1 base at V and 5 bases at J, with 14 bases in the middle. In germline, CDR1 is MNHNS, CDR2 SASEGT. This CDR3 contains 15 residues. The CDR3 DNA is TGTGCCAGCAGTGAAGGGACCCTTAAAGCGGAGACCCAGTACTTC. Its translation is CASSEGTLKAETQYF.

The chain has TRBV5-1 and TRBJ2-2; D unclear. Germline-derived CDR1 and CDR2 are SGHRS and YFSETQ. Trimming stripped 0 bases from V and 2 bases from J, with 8 bases between. There are 15 residues in the CDR3. The CDR3, as DNA: TGCGCCAGCAGCTTGGGGGCAGCCAACACCGGGGAGCTGTTTTTT. Translating it yields CASSLGAANTGELFF.

This clone was counted only a few times. V gene TRBV5-1 combines with J gene TRBJ1-2; no reliable D call. Trimming cost V 0 bases and J 3 bases, with 6 bases left between them. The CDR3 has 13 residues. Germline assignment: CDR1 SGHRS and CDR2 YFSETQ. The DNA of the CDR3 is TGCGCCAGCAGCTTGGGGCAGGACTATGGCTACACCTTC. Residues: CASSLGQDYGYTF.

This clone was observed a handful of times. V and J are TRBV4-1 and TRBJ2-1; D is unclear. The CDR3 sequence is 13 residues long. The germline V gene encodes CDR1 MGHRA and CDR2 YSYEKL. V shed 0 bases and J shed 6 bases, with 6 bases lying between them. The CDR3 here is CASSQDRSNEQFF. Written as DNA, the CDR3 is TGCGCCAGCAGCCAAGATCGGAGCAATGAGCAGTTCTTC.

V usage is TRBV10-2 and J usage is TRBJ1-5; perhaps TRBD1 as D (6 bases). V was shortened by 4 bases and J by 0 bases, with 13 bases between the two germline ends. CDR3 length: 16 amino acids. The germline V gene has CDR1 WSHSY and CDR2 SAAADI. The CDR3 DNA reads TGCGCCAGCAGTGTATGGGGGGCGCGTAGCAATCAGCCCCAGCATTTT. It encodes CASSVWGARSNQPQHF.

V is TRBV5-1 and J is TRBJ2-7, with D hard to call. V was clipped by 0 bases and J by 4 bases, with 11 bases between them. The germline gives CDR1 SGHRS, CDR2 YFSETQ. The CDR3 covers 14 residues. The CDR3: CASSLESRNYEQYF. The CDR3 nucleotides read TGCGCCAGCAGCTTGGAGTCCAGGAATTACGAGCAGTACTTC.

This chain links TRBV5-1 with TRBJ1-3; tentatively, D is TRBD1 (6 bases). CDR3 size: 15 residues. Between the trimmed V and J ends, which lost 5 bases and 4 bases, there was a span of 16 bases. CDR1 and CDR2 (germline): SGHRS, YFSETQ. This CDR3 is CASSTRGGEGNTIYF. The CDR3, as DNA: TGCGCCAGCAGTACGAGGGGGGGCGAAGGAAACACCATATATTTT.

This clone occurred a few times. The chain joins TRBV4-2 to TRBJ1-2; D is unclear. V lost 1 base and J 8 bases, leaving 14 bases between the germline ends. This CDR3 has 14 amino acids. Germline CDR1 reads LGHNA; CDR2 reads YNFKEQ. This chain's CDR3 is CASSQARKSEGYTF. DNA of the CDR3: TGTGCCAGCAGCCAAGCCAGGAAGTCTGAAGGCTACACCTTC.

The sample holds a few counts of this clone. The J gene is TRBJ1-2, the V gene TRBV5-1; the D is unclear. Per germline, CDR1 SGHRS and CDR2 YFSETQ. The V and J ends lost 0 bases and 2 bases respectively, with 8 bases between them. CDR3 length: 14 residues. The CDR3 sequence is CASSLDAGNYGYTF. The CDR3 nucleotides read TGCGCCAGCAGCTTGGATGCGGGGAACTATGGCTACACCTTC.

The CDR3 region has the DNA TGTGCCAGCAGCTACAGGGGACTAGGCACAGATACGCAGTATTTT. The encoded protein is CASSYRGLGTDTQYF. This sequence joins TRBV5-6 and TRBJ2-3; D may be TRBD2 (8 bases). Per germline, CDR1 SGHDT and CDR2 YYEEEE. The CDR3 length is 15 residues. V lost 3 bases to trimming and J lost 1 base, with 12 bases between them.

The chain carries TRBV7-2 and TRBJ1-2; D remains ambiguous. Germline V gives CDR1 SGHTA, CDR2 FQGNSA. Trimming shortened V by 2 bases and J by 0 bases, and 7 bases separated the two germline ends. There are 14 residues in the CDR3. CDR3 DNA sequence: TGTGCCAGCAGCTTATATACAGCTAACTATGGCTACACCTTC. Translation: CASSLYTANYGYTF.